Presented here are 29 T cell receptor beta chains from one specimen sequenced in a study of T cell changes during pregnancy in multiple sclerosis. Sequenced by immunoSEQ multiplex PCR; TCRdb stores in-frame clones only, minus some. The sample carries more than 55,000 clones, approximately 94% recorded once. The specimen comprised CD8+ T cells from peripheral blood mononuclear cells, sampled in the third trimester of pregnancy. These receptor sequences come from a female donor with multiple sclerosis, enrolled in a pregnancy study.

V is TRBV28 and J is TRBJ2-3; 12 positions match TRBD2. The V segment lost 4 bases and the J segment 2 bases; nucleotides outside the gene matches: 4. The CDR3 consists of 16 residues. Germline V CDR1 and CDR2: MDHEN, SYDVKM. CDR3 nucleotide sequence: TGTGCCAGCAGTTCCCGGACTAGCGGGACCACAGATACGCAGTATTTT. Translating gives CASSSRTSGTTDTQYF.

This clone has a single count. The chain employs TRBV5-1 and TRBJ2-5; 11 positions agree with TRBD2. Per the germline V gene, CDR1 is SGHRS and CDR2 is YFSETQ. The CDR3 is made up of 16 amino acids. V lost 0 bases, J lost 5 bases, and 6 bases stayed unmatched. CDR3 sequence reads: CASSLVTSGRLETQYF. CDR3 sequence (DNA): TGCGCCAGCAGCTTGGTTACTAGCGGGAGACTTGAGACCCAGTACTTC.

The chain employs TRBV9 and TRBJ2-1, with 13 positions matching TRBD2. V lost 3 bases to trimming and J lost 6 bases; unmatched junction nucleotides: 3. The CDR3 has 15 residues. Germline V gene sequence: CDR1 SGDLS, CDR2 YYNGEE. CDR3 DNA sequence: TGTGCCAGCAGCGAATGGACTAGCGGGGGCAATGAGCAGTTCTTC. Amino acids: CASSEWTSGGNEQFF. Variable domain in full (rest from reference TRBV9 and TRBJ2-1): DSGVTQTPKHLITATGQRVTLRCSPRSGDLSVYWYQQSLDQGLQFLIQYYNGEERAKGNILERFSAQQFPDLHSELNLSSLELGDSALYFCASSEWTSGGNEQFFGPGTRLTVL.

This chain uses TRBV4-3 with TRBJ2-1; 8 bases fit TRBD2. The junction had 15 bases not matched to a gene; V was cut back by 7 bases and J by 10 bases. CDR1 LGHNA and CDR2 YSLEER come from the germline V gene. This CDR3 region has 15 residues. The CDR3 bases are TGCGCCAGCATGCAGGGTGGTAGCGGGGTCGGGGAGCAGTTCTTC. Its translation is CASMQGGSGVGEQFF.

This sequence joins TRBV28 and TRBJ1-1, with D unresolved. Trimming shortened V by 4 bases and J by 1 base, and 16 bases separated the two germline ends. This CDR3 has 16 amino acids. Germline values: CDR1 MDHEN, CDR2 SYDVKM. Written as DNA, the CDR3 is TGTGCCAGCAGTTGGTGGGCCGACCCCCGGAACACTGAAGCTTTCTTT. Its protein is CASSWWADPRNTEAFF.

This rearrangement joins TRBV28 to TRBJ2-3; TRBD2 matches 11 bases. Looked up from germline, CDR1 is MDHEN and CDR2 is SYDVKM. CDR3 size: 14 residues. CDR3 loop: CGTDSGRAGDTQYF. Here the CDR3 DNA reads TGTGGGACTGATAGCGGGAGGGCCGGAGATACGCAGTATTTT.

This chain connects TRBV5-1 to TRBJ2-2, with 9 bases matching TRBD2. Germline V gives CDR1 SGHRS, CDR2 YFSETQ. V lost 0 bases and J lost 1; bases outside the gene matches: 4. The CDR3 runs 17 residues. CDR3 bases: TGCGCCAGCAGCTTGGATCCAGCGGGAGGGAACACCGGGGAGCTGTTTTTT. Its translation is CASSLDPAGGNTGELFF.

The chain couples TRBV6-1 to TRBJ2-7, with D perhaps TRBD1 (6 bases). CDR3 length: 16 amino acids. Germline V gives CDR1 MNHNS, CDR2 SASEGT. With 3 bases removed from V and 8 bases from J, the gap between germline ends came to 23 bases. CDR3 nucleotide sequence: TGTGCCAGCAGTGAGTACAGGGCCACACATTGGGACCAGCAGTACTTC. It codes for CASSEYRATHWDQQYF.

The genes are TRBV27 and TRBJ1-2; weak D call: TRBD1 (6 bases). The CDR3 extends over 17 amino acids. Germline V gene lookup returns CDR1 MNHEY and CDR2 SMNVEV (reference sequence). Deletions cut 1 base from V and 6 bases from J, with 21 bases between. The CDR3: CASSLYPRGGRIDGYTF. In nucleotides, the CDR3 is TGTGCCAGCAGTTTATACCCGAGGGGGGGACGGATAGATGGCTACACCTTC.

The rearrangement joins TRBV4-1 to TRBJ2-7, with TRBD2 matching 7 bases. CDR1 MGHRA and CDR2 YSYEKL come from the germline V gene. The CDR3 loop spans 16 amino acids. V gave up 3 bases and J gave up 7 bases; unmatched junction bases: 15. The CDR3 is CASSHPLGGDVGEQYF. The DNA for the CDR3 is TGCGCCAGCAGCCACCCCCTGGGGGGGGACGTGGGTGAGCAGTACTTC.

The V gene is TRBV6-4, the J gene TRBJ2-3; 10 bases match TRBD1. Germline V gives CDR1 MRHNA, CDR2 SNTAGT. CDR3 size: 17 residues. The ends lost 2 bases at V and 2 bases at J; junction bases unmatched: 7. The CDR3 is CASSDPTGTGDTDTQYF. The DNA of the CDR3 is TGTGCCAGCAGTGACCCAACCGGGACAGGGGACACAGATACGCAGTATTTT.

V is TRBV11-2 and J is TRBJ2-7; 7 bases agree with TRBD2. Trimming took 6 bases from V and 0 from J; bases not matched to a gene: 5. CDR1 SGHAT and CDR2 FQNNGV come from the germline V gene. The CDR3 loop spans 14 amino acids. The CDR3 nucleotides read TGTGCCAGCAGTTGGGAGGGAAGCTCCTACGAGCAGTACTTC. Its translation is CASSWEGSSYEQYF.

The chain combines TRBV27 with TRBJ2-7; the D gene is possibly TRBD1 (5 bases). Germline CDR1 is MNHEY and CDR2 is SMNVEV (reference sequence). Trimming pared 8 bases from V and 5 bases from J, leaving 16 bases between. The CDR3 contains 13 residues. The CDR3 loop reads CASGFREMDEQYF. CDR3 bases: TGTGCCAGCGGATTCAGGGAAATGGACGAGCAGTACTTC.

Turning to this clone: This specimen includes other DNA sequences encoding the same CDR3. CDR3 protein: CASSISGNTGELFF. CDR3 DNA: TGTGCCAGTAGTATTTCAGGGAACACCGGGGAGCTGTTTTTT. The gene calls are TRBV19 and TRBJ2-2; D gene unclear. V was shortened by 3 bases and J by 1 base, with 6 bases between the two germline ends. Germline CDR1 is LNHDA and CDR2 is SQIVND (reference sequence). The CDR3 is 14 residues long.

Worth noting for this clone: Other DNA variants within this sample encode the same CDR3. The chain combines TRBV9 with TRBJ1-2, with D hard to call. This CDR3 has 14 residues. CDR1 SGDLS and CDR2 YYNGEE come from the germline V gene. Trimming left V 0 bases short and J 0 bases short, with 6 bases between. In nucleotides, the CDR3 is TGTGCCAGCAGCGTAGGAGGTGCTAACTATGGCTACACCTTC. Translated, it gives CASSVGGANYGYTF.

The chain links TRBV9 to TRBJ1-1; D is possibly TRBD1 (5 bases). CDR3 length: 13 residues. Trimming took 4 bases from V and 7 from J, leaving 14 bases between them. The germline V gene has CDR1 SGDLS and CDR2 YYNGEE. The CDR3 loop reads CASSLSGAGEAFF. In nucleotides, the CDR3 is TGTGCCAGCAGCTTAAGCGGGGCAGGTGAAGCTTTCTTT.

This chain connects TRBV6-5 to TRBJ2-2; 7 nucleotides line up with TRBD2. Germline CDR1 MNHEY, CDR2 SVGAGI. V shed 0 bases and J 5 bases; nucleotides not matched to a gene: 6. CDR3 length: 16 residues. The CDR3 loop is CASSYSSGERTGELFF. For the CDR3, the DNA is TGTGCCAGCAGTTACTCGAGCGGGGAGAGGACCGGGGAGCTGTTTTTT.

In its sample, this clone was seen once. The chain combines TRBV27 with TRBJ2-1, with TRBD2 matching 12 bases. This CDR3 has 16 amino acids. V was clipped by 4 bases and J by 5 bases; unmatched bases: 6. CDR1 MNHEY and CDR2 SMNVEV come from the germline V gene (reference sequence). The CDR3, as DNA: TGTGCCAGCAGTTCAGGGACTAGCGGGTCTCACAATGAGCAGTTCTTC. It encodes CASSSGTSGSHNEQFF.

The rearrangement joins TRBV5-3 to TRBJ2-3, with 11 bases identical to TRBD2. TRBV5-3 has ORF status, its function being uncertain. The CDR3 extends over 16 amino acids. The junction had 5 bases not matched to a gene; V was cut back by 4 bases and J by 1 base. CDR3 protein: CARSLGTSGRTDTQYF. CDR3 nucleotides: TGTGCCAGAAGCCTTGGGACTAGCGGCCGCACAGATACGCAGTATTTT.

This chain links TRBV27 with TRBJ1-5; D may be TRBD1 (6 bases). The V gene's germline CDR1 is MNHEY and CDR2 SMNVEV (reference sequence). The CDR3 length is 14 residues. V was cut by 5 bases and J by 1 base, with 9 bases left in between. The CDR3 reads CASSPGQSNQPQHF. DNA of the CDR3: TGTGCCAGCAGTCCTGGACAGAGCAATCAGCCCCAGCATTTT.

V usage is TRBV6-5 and J usage is TRBJ2-7, with 9 nucleotides matching TRBD1. The CDR3 runs to 13 residues. The V gene's germline CDR1 is MNHEY and CDR2 SVGAGI. With V trimmed by 7 bases and J by 3 bases, 4 bases remained unmatched. CDR3: CASMMGQGYEQYF. The CDR3 region has the DNA TGTGCCAGCATGATGGGACAGGGCTACGAGCAGTACTTC.

V and J are TRBV19 and TRBJ2-7; D uncertain. Germline assignment: CDR1 LNHDA and CDR2 SQIVND (reference sequence). CDR3 size: 14 residues. V gave up 0 bases and J gave up 1 base, with 7 bases separating them. The CDR3: CASSIDAESYEQYF. CDR3 bases: TGTGCCAGTAGTATAGATGCAGAATCCTACGAGCAGTACTTC. The full variable domain, with the rest looked up from reference TRBV19 and TRBJ2-7, is DGGITQSPKYLFRKEGQNVTLSCEQNLNHDAMYWYRQDPGQGLRLIYYSQIVNDFQKGDIAEGYSVSREKKESFPLTVTSAQKNPTAFYLCASSIDAESYEQYFGPGTRLTVT.

The chain employs TRBV27 and TRBJ2-5; D is unresolved. This CDR3 contains 14 residues. The ends were cut back, 5 bases at V and 0 bases at J, with 10 bases in the middle. Germline loops: CDR1 MNHEY, CDR2 SMNVEV (reference sequence). CDR3 region: CASSPTWYQETQYF. DNA of the CDR3: TGTGCCAGCAGTCCTACTTGGTACCAAGAGACCCAGTACTTC.

This chain uses TRBV7-9 with TRBJ2-7, with 14 bases identical to TRBD2. The germline V gene encodes CDR1 SEHNR and CDR2 FQNEAQ (reference sequence). V lost 4 bases, J lost 3 bases, and 8 bases stayed unmatched. The CDR3 is 17 amino acids. The CDR3 spells CASSSGLAGGPLYEQYF. Here the CDR3 DNA reads TGTGCCAGCAGCTCAGGACTAGCGGGAGGCCCCCTCTACGAGCAGTACTTC.

This rearrangement joins TRBV5-4 to TRBJ1-4, with TRBD1 matching over 7 bases. The trim removed 0 bases at V and 0 bases at J, leaving 8 bases unmatched. From germline, CDR1 is SGHNT and CDR2 YYREEE (reference sequence). The CDR3 is 18 residues long. DNA for the CDR3: TGTGCCAGCAGCTTGGGACAGGGACGGTATGCAACTAATGAAAAACTGTTTTTT. Protein sequence: CASSLGQGRYATNEKLFF. The full variable domain, with the rest looked up from reference TRBV5-4 and TRBJ1-4, is ETGVTQSPTHLIKTRGQQVTLRCSSQSGHNTVSWYQQALGQGPQFIFQYYREEENGRGNFPPRFSGLQFPNYSSELNVNALELDDSALYLCASSLGQGRYATNEKLFFGSGTQLSVL.

The J gene is TRBJ2-3, the V gene TRBV28, with D possibly being TRBD2 (5 bases). The germline V gene has CDR1 MDHEN and CDR2 SYDVKM. This CDR3 is 15 amino acids long. Trimming took 2 bases from V and 1 from J, leaving 10 bases between them. In DNA, the CDR3 is TGTGCCAGCAGTTTAGAGGGTTGGCGCACAGATACGCAGTATTTT. Amino acid sequence: CASSLEGWRTDTQYF.

The CDR3 here is CASSQEGGRTNYGYTF. The CDR3 DNA reads as TGCGCCAGCAGCCAAGAAGGGGGACGGACAAACTATGGCTACACCTTC. The V and J genes are TRBV4-1 and TRBJ1-2; TRBD1 is a possible D gene (6 bases). CDR1 and CDR2 (germline): MGHRA, YSYEKL. Between the trimmed V and J ends, which lost 0 bases and 2 bases, there was a span of 13 bases. This CDR3 is built from 16 residues.

The chain recombines TRBV7-9 with TRBJ2-3; D unclear. This CDR3 is built from 12 residues. The V and J ends lost 1 base and 4 bases respectively, with 3 bases between them. CDR1 and CDR2 from the germline V gene are SEHNR and FQNEAQ (reference sequence). The CDR3: CASSLVADTQYF. The DNA for the CDR3 is TGTGCCAGCAGCTTAGTAGCAGATACGCAGTATTTT.

The chain employs TRBV4-1 and TRBJ2-1; 13 nucleotides line up with TRBD2. Germline V gives CDR1 MGHRA, CDR2 YSYEKL. The junction had 8 bases not matched to a gene; V was cut back by 2 bases and J by 10 bases. This CDR3 is 16 amino acids long. Here the CDR3 reads CASSQSPGLAGNEQFF. The CDR3 DNA follows: TGCGCCAGCAGCCAATCACCGGGACTAGCGGGAAACGAGCAGTTCTTC.